Listed here is a single T cell receptor beta chain. Its cognate antigen has yet to be identified. Base qualities were left out, and no much larger clone turns up one base away. These data originate in a study of OX40 agonist ivuxolimab in advanced cancers. Regarding the complete study: The costimulatory receptor OX40 (CD134) was targeted by ivuxolimab, a fully human IgG2 agonistic monoclonal antibody. Intravenous ivuxolimab was administered to patients every 2 weeks at six dose levels: 0.01, 0.1, 0.3, 1.5, 3 and 10 mg/kg. Of the approximately 54 patients in dose escalation, 19 had hepatocellular carcinoma, about 15 had melanoma, 9 had renal cell carcinoma and 9 had head and neck cancer. In the dose-escalation cohort, 82.7% of patients were male, and the mean age was approximately 60 years with a range of roughly 20 to 79. Prior anti-PD-1, anti-PD-L1 or anti-CTLA-4 therapy was permitted, and checkpoint inhibitors had been received by around 39% of dose-escalation patients. Three dose-escalation patients achieved partial responses, one with hepatocellular carcinoma and two with cutaneous melanoma. The point of sequencing TCRbeta in the periphery was to test whether ivuxolimab changed TCR sequence diversity and drove clonal T-cell expansion. The paper describes the monotherapy dose-escalation part (N ≈ 52 patients) of the phase I trial of ivuxolimab. The paper as a whole reports these results and caveats: Clonal expansion of both CD4+ and CD8+ blood T cells was observed from baseline to week 6 at doses 0.1 to 3.0 mg/kg. After ivuxolimab, more expanded clones were found on average in CD8+ T cells than in CD4+ T cells. Antigen specificity was not determined for the clonally expanded peripheral T cells. Low levels of normalized T-cell clonal expansion were also seen in some nonresponding patients. In the 0.1-3.0 mg/kg groups, partial responders had among the lowest normalized peripheral clonal expansion, particularly in CD8+ T cells.

Clipping removes 8 bases from V and 5 bases from J, with 3 as the unmatched junction base count. The CDR3 numbers 11 residues from cysteine through phenylalanine. Only the CDR3 region is kept as DNA, spanning 33 bases read in frame from base 1. CDR1 and CDR2, per the germline V gene (reference sequence), are MNHNY and SVGAGI. To sequence the TCRbeta CDR3 region, genomic DNA was isolated from the sorted cells. The immunoSEQ Assay was used for sequencing of TCRbeta CDR3 regions. Sourced from immuneACCESS, this table was stored by TCRdb with only in-frame sequences that have V and J called. A share of the clones is absent; for the studies checked, an unresolved V gene accounts for under half, and the remainder has no known explanation. The sample table records around 15,000 clones; roughly three quarters of these occur just once. Clones ranked in the top ten supply just over 35% of the sample. Patients with autoimmune disease history or receiving systemic immunosuppression were excluded from the trial. Peripheral blood for TCR sequencing was collected from all dose cohorts at baseline, on cycle 4 day 1, and on cycle 7 day 1. Samples were obtained from an open-label, multicenter, first-in-human phase I dose-escalation trial of ivuxolimab. Adults with locally advanced or metastatic head and neck squamous cell, hepatocellular, melanoma or renal cell carcinoma were enrolled in the trial. Before TCR sequencing, CD4+ and CD8+ T cells were separately sorted from peripheral blood.

The chain links TRBV6-6 with TRBJ2-7; TRBD2 agrees with 7 junctional bases. This specimen consisted of CD4+ or CD8+ T cells sorted from blood, obtained in a trial of the OX40 agonist ivuxolimab. This sequence originates from an adult with an advanced solid tumor such as melanoma, head and neck, liver or kidney cancer. The DNA sequence follows: TGTGCCAGCCAAAGCGGGAACGAGCAGTACTTC. Translated, it reads CASQSGNEQYF.